The clone carrying this T cell receptor beta chain was detected once. TCRdb keeps only in-frame clones here, not all; method: immunoSEQ multiplex PCR. The sample includes about 310,000 clones, approximately 89% of them seen just once. The CDR3 length is 15 residues. From germline, CDR1 is SGHRS and CDR2 YFSETQ. Trimming took off 1 base at V and 10 bases at J, with 20 bases between the two ends. Cohorts were based on clinical histories the participants reported. These data come from a study of blood T cell repertoires in COVID-19. Study details: In each case, the material was cDNA or gDNA derived from T cells, B-cell-depleted T cells, or PBMCs.

The rearrangement joins TRBV5-1 to TRBJ1-1; perhaps TRBD1 as D (5 bases). Sequences were obtained from PBMCs or T cells enriched from blood (not recorded which). The receptor was derived from a woman between 40 and 55 years old who had recovered from COVID-19. CDR3 in DNA: TGCGCCAGCAGCTTGCTTCCTAGGGAGGGGAATATAGCTTTCTTT. Its protein is CASSLLPREGNIAFF.